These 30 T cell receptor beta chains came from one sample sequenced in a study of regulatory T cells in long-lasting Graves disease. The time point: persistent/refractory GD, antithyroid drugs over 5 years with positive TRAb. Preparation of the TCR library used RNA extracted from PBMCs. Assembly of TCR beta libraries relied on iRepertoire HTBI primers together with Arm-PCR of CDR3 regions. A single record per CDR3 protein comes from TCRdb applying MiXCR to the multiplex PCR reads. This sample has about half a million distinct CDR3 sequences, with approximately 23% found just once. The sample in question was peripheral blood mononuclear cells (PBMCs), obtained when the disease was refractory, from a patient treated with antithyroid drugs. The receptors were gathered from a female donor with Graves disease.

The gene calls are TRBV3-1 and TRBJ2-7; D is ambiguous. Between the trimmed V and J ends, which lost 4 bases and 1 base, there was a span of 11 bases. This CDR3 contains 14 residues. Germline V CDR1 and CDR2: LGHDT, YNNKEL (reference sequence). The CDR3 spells CASSPLLSSYEQYF. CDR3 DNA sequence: TGTGCCAGCAGCCCTCTCCTCTCATCCTACGAGCAGTACTTC.

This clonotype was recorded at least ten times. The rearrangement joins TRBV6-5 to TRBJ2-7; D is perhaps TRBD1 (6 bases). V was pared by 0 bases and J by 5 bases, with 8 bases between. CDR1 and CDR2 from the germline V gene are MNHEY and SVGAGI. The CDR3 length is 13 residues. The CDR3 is CASSYSNRDEQYF. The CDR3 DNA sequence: TGTGCCAGCAGTTACTCGAACAGGGACGAGCAGTACTTC.

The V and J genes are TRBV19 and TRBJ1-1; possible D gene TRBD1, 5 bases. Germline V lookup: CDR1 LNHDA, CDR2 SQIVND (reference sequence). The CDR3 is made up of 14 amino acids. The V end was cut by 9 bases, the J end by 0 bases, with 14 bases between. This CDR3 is CASSRDALNTEAFF. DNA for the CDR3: TGTGCCAGCTCCCGGGACGCCTTGAACACTGAAGCTTTCTTT.

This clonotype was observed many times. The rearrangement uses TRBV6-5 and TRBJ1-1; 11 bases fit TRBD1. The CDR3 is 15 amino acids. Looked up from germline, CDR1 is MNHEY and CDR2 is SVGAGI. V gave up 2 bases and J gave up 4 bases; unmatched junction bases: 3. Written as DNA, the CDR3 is TGTGCCAGCAGTTACGGCGGGACAGGGGGCACTGAAGCTTTCTTT. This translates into CASSYGGTGGTEAFF.

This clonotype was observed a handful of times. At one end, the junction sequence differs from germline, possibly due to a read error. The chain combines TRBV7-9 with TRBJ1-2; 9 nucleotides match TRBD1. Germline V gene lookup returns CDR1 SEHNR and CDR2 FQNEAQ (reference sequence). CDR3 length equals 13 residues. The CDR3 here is CASSPRATGGSPF. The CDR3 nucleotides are TGTGCCAGCAGCCCTCGGGCAACAGGGGGCTCGCCCTTC.

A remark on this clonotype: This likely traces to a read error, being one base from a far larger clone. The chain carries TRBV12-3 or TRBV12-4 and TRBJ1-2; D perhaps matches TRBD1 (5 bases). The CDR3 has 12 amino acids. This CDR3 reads CASSEGLFGYIF. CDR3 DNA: TGTGCCAGCAGTGAGGGGCTTTTTGGCTACATCTTC.

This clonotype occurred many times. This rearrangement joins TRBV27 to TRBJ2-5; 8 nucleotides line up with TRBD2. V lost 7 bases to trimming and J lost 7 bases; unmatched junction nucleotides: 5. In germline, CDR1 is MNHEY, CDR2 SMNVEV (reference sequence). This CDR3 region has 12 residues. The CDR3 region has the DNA TGTGCCAGCAAAGCGGGAGTAGGGACCCAGTACTTC. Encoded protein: CASKAGVGTQYF.

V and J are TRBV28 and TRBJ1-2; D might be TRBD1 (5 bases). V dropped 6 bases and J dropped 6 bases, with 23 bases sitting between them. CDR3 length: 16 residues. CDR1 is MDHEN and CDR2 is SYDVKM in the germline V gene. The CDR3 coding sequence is TGTGCCAGCAGCCTCAGGACGCCGGGCGGGACTAATGGCTACACCTTC. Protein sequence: CASSLRTPGGTNGYTF.

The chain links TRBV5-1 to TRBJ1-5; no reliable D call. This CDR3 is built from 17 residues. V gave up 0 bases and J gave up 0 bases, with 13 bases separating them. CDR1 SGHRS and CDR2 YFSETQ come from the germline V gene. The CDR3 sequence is CASSLGGGSYSNQPQHF. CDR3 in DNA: TGCGCCAGCAGCTTGGGTGGAGGCTCTTATAGCAATCAGCCCCAGCATTTT.

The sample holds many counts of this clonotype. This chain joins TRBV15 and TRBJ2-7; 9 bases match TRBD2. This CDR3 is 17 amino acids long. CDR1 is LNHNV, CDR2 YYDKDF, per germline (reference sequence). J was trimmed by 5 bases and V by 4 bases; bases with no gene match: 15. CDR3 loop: CATSTSRRAGGPHEQYF. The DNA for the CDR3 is TGTGCCACCAGCACATCCCGGCGGGCGGGGGGGCCGCACGAGCAGTACTTC.

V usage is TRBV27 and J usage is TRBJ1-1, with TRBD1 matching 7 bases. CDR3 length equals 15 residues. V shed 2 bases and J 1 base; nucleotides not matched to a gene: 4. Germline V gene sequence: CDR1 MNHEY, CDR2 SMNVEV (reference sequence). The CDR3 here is CASSLQGVGNTEAFF. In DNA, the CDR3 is TGTGCCAGCAGTTTACAGGGGGTCGGGAACACTGAAGCTTTCTTT.

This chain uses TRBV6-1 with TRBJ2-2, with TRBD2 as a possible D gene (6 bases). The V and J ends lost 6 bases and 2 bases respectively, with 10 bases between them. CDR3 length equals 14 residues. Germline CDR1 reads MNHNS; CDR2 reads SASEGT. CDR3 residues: CASRMEGNTGELFF. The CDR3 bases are TGTGCCAGCAGAATGGAGGGTAACACCGGGGAGCTGTTTTTT.

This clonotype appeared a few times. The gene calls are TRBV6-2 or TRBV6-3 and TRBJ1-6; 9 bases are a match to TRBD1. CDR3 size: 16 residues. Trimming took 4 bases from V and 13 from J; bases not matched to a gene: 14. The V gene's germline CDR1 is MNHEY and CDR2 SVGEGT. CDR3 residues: CASSSPTTGGSGPLHF. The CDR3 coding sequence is TGTGCCAGCAGTTCCCCAACGACAGGGGGGTCGGGGCCCCTCCACTTT.

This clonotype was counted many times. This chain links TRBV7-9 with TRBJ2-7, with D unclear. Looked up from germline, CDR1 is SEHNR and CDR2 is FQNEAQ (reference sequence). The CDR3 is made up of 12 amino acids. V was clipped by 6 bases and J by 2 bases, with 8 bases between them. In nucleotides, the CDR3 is TGTGCCAGCAGGGCTGCAGCCTACGAGCAGTACTTC. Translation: CASRAAAYEQYF.

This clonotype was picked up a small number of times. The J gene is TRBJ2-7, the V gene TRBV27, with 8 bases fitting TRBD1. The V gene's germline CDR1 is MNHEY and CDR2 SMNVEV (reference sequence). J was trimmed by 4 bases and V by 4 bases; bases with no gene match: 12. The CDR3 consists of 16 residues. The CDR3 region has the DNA TGTGCCAGCAGTTCGTCGGACAGGGTTTTTTTTTACGAGCAGTACTTC. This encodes CASSSSDRVFFYEQYF.

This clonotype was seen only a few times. CDR3 bases: TGTGCCAGCAGTTTAGGGGCGCAGACCGATAACAATCAGCCCCAGCATTTT. It is translated as CASSLGAQTDNNQPQHF. The J gene is TRBJ1-5, the V gene TRBV12-3 or TRBV12-4; unclear D gene. V lost 1 base to trimming and J lost 3 bases, with 16 bases between them. This CDR3 is built from 17 residues.

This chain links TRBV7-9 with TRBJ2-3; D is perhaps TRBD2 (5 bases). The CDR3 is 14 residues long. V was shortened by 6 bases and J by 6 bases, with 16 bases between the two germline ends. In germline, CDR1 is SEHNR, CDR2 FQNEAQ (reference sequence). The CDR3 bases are TGTGCCAGCAGGAGTAGCGCGGCGAGGGATACGCAGTATTTT. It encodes CASRSSAARDTQYF.

The CDR3 nucleotides read TGCAGTGCTAGAGAACAGGGGGGAGCGGAAAAACTGTTTTTT. Protein product: CSAREQGGAEKLFF. This chain joins TRBV20-1 and TRBJ1-4; TRBD1 aligns across 8 bases. Germline CDR1 DFQATT, CDR2 SNEGSKA (reference sequence). Losses at the gene ends were 0 bases for V and 8 bases for J; bases not matched to a gene: 5. The CDR3 runs to 14 residues.

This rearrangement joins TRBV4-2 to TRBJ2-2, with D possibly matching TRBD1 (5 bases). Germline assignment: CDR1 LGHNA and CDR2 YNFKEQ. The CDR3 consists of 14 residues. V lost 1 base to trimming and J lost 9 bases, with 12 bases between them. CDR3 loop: CASSQVGAARELFF. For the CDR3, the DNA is TGTGCCAGCAGCCAAGTTGGGGCGGCGCGGGAGCTGTTTTTT.

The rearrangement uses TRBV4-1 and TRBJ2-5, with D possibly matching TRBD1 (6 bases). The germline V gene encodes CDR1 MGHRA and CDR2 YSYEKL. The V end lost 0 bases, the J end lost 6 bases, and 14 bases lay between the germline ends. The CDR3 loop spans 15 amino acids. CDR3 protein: CASSQEGTGTKTQYF. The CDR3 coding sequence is TGCGCCAGCAGCCAAGAAGGTACAGGGACGAAGACCCAGTACTTC.

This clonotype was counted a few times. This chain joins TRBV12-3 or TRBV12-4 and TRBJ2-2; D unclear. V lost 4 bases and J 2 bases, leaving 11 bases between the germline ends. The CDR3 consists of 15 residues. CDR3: CASSSHLQNTGELFF. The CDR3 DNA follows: TGTGCCAGCAGTTCCCACCTCCAAAACACCGGGGAGCTGTTTTTT.

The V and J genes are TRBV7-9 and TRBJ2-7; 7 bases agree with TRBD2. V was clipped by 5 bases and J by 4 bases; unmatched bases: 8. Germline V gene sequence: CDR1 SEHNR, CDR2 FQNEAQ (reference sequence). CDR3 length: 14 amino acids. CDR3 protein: CASSPRGGEYEQYF. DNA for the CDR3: TGTGCCAGCAGCCCGAGGGGAGGGGAATACGAGCAGTACTTC.

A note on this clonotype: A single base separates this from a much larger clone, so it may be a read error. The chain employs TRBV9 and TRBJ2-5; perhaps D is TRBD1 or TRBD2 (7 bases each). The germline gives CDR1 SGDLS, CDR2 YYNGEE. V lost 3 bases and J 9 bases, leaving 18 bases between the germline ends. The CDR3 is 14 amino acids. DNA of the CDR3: TGTGCCAGCAGCGCCCTGACAGGGAGGGAGGCCCAGTACTTC. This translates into CASSALTGREAQYF.

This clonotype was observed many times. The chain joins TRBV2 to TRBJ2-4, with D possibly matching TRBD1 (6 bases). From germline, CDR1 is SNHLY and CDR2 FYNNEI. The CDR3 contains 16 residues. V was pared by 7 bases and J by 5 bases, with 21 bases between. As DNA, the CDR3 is TGTGCCAGCATGCTCCTGGGGGCGTCCTCGGAAAACATTCAGTACTTC. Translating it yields CASMLLGASSENIQYF.

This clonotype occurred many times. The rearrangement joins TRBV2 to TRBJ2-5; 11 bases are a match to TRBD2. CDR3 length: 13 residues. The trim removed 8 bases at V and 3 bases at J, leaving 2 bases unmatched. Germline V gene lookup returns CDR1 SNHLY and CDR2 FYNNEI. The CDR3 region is CASCSGGEETQYF. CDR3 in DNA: TGTGCCAGCTGTAGCGGGGGGGAAGAGACCCAGTACTTC.

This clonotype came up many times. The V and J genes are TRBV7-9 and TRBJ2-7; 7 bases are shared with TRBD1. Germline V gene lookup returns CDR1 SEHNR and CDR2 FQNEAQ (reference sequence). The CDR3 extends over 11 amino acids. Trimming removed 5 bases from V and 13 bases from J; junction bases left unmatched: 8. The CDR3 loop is CASSQTTGQYF. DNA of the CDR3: TGTGCCAGCAGCCAGACGACAGGGCAATACTTC.

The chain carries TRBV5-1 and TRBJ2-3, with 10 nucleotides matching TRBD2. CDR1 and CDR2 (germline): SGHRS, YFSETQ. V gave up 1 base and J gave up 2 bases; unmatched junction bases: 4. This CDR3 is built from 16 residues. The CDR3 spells CASSLWTSGDTDTQYF. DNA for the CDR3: TGCGCCAGCAGCTTGTGGACTAGCGGTGACACAGATACGCAGTATTTT.

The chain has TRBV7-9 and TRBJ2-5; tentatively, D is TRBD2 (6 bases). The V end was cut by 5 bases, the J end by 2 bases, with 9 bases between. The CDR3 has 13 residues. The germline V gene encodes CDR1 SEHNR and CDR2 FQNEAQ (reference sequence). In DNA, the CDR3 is TGTGCCAGCAGCCCTCGGGAGCAAGAGACCCAGTACTTC. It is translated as CASSPREQETQYF. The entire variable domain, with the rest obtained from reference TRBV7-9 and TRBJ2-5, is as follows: DTGVSQNPRHKITKRGQNVTFRCDPISEHNRLYWYRQTLGQGPEFLTYFQNEAQLEKSRLLSDRFSAERPKGSFSTLEIQRTEQGDSAMYLCASSPREQETQYFGPGTRLLVL.

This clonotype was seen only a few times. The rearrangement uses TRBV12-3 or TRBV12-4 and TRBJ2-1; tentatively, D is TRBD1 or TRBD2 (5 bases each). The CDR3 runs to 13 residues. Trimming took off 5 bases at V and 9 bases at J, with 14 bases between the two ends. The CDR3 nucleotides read TGTGCCAGCAGTCCCCGACCCGGGGCTGAGCAGTTCTTC. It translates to CASSPRPGAEQFF.

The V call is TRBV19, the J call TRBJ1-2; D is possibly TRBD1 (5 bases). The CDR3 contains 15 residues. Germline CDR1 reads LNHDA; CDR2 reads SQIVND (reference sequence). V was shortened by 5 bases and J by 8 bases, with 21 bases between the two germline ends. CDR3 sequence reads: CASSSQRGGTGGYTF. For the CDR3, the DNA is TGTGCCAGTAGTTCCCAGCGGGGGGGGACTGGAGGCTACACCTTC.